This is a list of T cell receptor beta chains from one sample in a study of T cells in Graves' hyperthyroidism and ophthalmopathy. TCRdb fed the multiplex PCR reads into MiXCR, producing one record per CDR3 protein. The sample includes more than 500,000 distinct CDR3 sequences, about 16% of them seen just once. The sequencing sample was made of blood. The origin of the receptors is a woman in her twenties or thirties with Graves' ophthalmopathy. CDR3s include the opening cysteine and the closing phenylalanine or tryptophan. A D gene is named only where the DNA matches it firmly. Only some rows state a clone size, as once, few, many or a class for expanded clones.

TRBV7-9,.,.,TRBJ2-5,CASTKSTIQGGMTNF,TGTGCCAGCACCAAATCGACGATACAGGGTGGTATGACGAACTTC
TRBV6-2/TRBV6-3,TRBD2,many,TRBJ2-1,CASSLTGTSGRRRGYNEQFF,TGTGCCAGCAGTTTAACCGGGACTAGCGGGAGAAGGCGGGGGTACAATGAGCAGTTCTTC
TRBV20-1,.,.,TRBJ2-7,CSVRTGPEQYF,TGCAGCGTGAGAACAGGGCCCGAGCAGTACTTC
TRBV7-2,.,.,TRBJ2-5,CASSSFGQETQYF,TGTGCCAGCAGCTCCTTCGGCCAAGAGACCCAGTACTTC
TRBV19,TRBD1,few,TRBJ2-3,CASSTTGGLDTQYF,TGTGCCAGTAGTACGACAGGGGGCTTGGATACGCAGTATTTT
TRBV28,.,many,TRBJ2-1,CASTTGRFVVNEQFF,TGTGCCAGCACCACTGGGAGGTTCGTCGTGAATGAGCAGTTCTTC
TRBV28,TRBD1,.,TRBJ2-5,CASSLWGTGGETQYF,TGTGCCAGCAGTTTATGGGGGACAGGGGGTGAGACCCAGTACTTC
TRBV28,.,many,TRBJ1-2,CATSRVYGYTF,TGTGCCACTTCACGGGTCTATGGCTACACCTTC
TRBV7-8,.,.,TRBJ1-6,CASSHRPPGGSPLHF,TGTGCCAGCAGCCATCGACCCCCGGGGGGGTCACCCCTCCACTTT
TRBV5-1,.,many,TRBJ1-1,CASSPEGQGVNTEAFF,TGCGCCAGCAGCCCGGAAGGGCAGGGAGTCAACACTGAAGCTTTCTTT
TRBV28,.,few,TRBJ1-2,CASSLVRRAGNYGYTF,TGTGCCAGCAGTTTAGTTCGTCGCGCAGGGAACTATGGCTACACCTTC
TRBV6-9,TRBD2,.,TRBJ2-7,CASSLSDPSGGGSYEQYF,TGTGCCAGCAGTTTATCGGACCCAAGCGGGGGAGGCTCCTACGAGCAGTACTTC
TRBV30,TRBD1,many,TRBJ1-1,CAYGTANTEAFF,TGTGCCTACGGGACAGCGAACACTGAAGCTTTCTTT
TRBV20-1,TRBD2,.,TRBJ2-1,CSASSLAGDYNERFF,TGCAGTGCTTCCTCTCTAGCGGGAGACTACAATGAGCGGTTCTTC
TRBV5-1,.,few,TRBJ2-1,CASSFLHTADEQFF,TGCGCCAGCAGCTTCTTACACACGGCCGATGAGCAGTTCTTC
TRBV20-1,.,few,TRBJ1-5,CSARGGGPNQPQHF,TGCAGTGCTAGGGGCGGGGGCCCCAATCAGCCCCAGCATTTT
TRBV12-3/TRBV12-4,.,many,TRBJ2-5,CASSLAGRGETQYF,TGTGCCAGCAGTTTAGCGGGAAGGGGAGAGACCCAGTACTTC
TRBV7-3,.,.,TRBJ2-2,CASRAGSGELFF,TGTGCCAGCAGAGCAGGGTCCGGGGAGCTGTTTTTT
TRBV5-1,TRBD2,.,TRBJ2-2,CASSFLTSGRSTGELFF,TGCGCCAGCAGCTTCTTGACTAGCGGGAGGAGCACCGGGGAGCTGTTTTTT
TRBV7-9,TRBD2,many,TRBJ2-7,CASSFNPGLAGGPDEQYF,TGTGCCAGCAGCTTTAACCCGGGACTAGCGGGAGGGCCTGACGAGCAGTACTTC
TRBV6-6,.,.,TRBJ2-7,CASSYSPQVGKGEQYF,TGTGCCAGCAGTTACTCCCCCCAGGTGGGGAAGGGCGAGCAGTACTTC
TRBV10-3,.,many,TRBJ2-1,CAISESGIAPSYNEQFF,TGTGCCATCAGTGAGTCCGGAATAGCCCCATCCTACAATGAGCAGTTCTTC
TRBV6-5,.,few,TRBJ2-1,CASSYRGGESFYNEQLF,TGTGCCAGCAGTTACAGGGGCGGAGAGAGCTTCTACAATGAGCAGCTCTTC
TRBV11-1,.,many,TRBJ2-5,CASSLTNQETQYF,TGTGCCAGCAGCCTTACGAACCAAGAGACCCAGTACTTC
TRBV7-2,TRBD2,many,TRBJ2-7,CASSPTSGSSSYEQYF,TGTGCCAGCAGCCCCACTAGCGGGAGTAGCTCCTACGAGCAGTACTTC
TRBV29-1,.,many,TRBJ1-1,CSVEDPSGVRAFF,TGCAGCGTTGAAGATCCGTCCGGGGTGCGAGCTTTCTTT
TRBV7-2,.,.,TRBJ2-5,CASSLDPLLTQYF,TGTGCCAGCAGCTTGGATCCCCTTTTGACCCAGTACTTC
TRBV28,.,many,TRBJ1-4,CASSSLEEKLFF,TGTGCCAGCAGTTCTCTTGAGGAAAAACTGTTTTTT
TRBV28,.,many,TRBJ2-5,CASKGTKLQETQYF,TGTGCCAGCAAAGGGACAAAACTCCAAGAGACCCAGTACTTC
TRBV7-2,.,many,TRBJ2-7,CASSARLQGYEQYF,TGTGCCAGCAGCGCCCGACTCCAGGGCTACGAGCAGTACTTC
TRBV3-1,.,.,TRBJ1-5,CASSLDRYQPQHF,TGTGCCAGCAGCCTCGACAGATATCAGCCCCAGCATTTT
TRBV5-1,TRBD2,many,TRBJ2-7,CASRVVAGSTYEQYF,TGCGCCAGCCGGGTAGTAGCGGGTTCGACCTACGAGCAGTACTTC
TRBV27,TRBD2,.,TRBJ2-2,CASTVTSVSTGELFF,TGTGCCAGCACCGTGACTAGCGTGAGCACCGGGGAGCTGTTTTTT
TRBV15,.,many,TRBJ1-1,CATSVGRAPTEAFF,TGTGCCACCAGCGTGGGACGCGCCCCCACTGAAGCTTTCTTT
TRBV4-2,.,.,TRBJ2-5,CASSQAWAVAETQYF,TGTGCCAGCAGCCAAGCATGGGCTGTCGCAGAGACCCAGTACTTC
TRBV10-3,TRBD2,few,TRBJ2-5,CAIGGGLAPSAGMETQYF,TGTGCCATCGGTGGTGGACTAGCGCCCTCAGCTGGGATGGAGACCCAGTACTTC
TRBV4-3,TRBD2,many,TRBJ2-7,CASSQLAGGPYEQYF,TGCGCCAGCAGCCAACTGGCGGGAGGCCCCTACGAGCAGTACTTC
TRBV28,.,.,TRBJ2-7,CASSLSTTGLYEQYF,TGTGCCAGCAGTTTAAGTACGACAGGTCTCTACGAGCAGTACTTC